This record concerns one T cell receptor (beta chain) sequence. The CDR3 extends over 15 amino acids. Germline V gene lookup returns CDR1 SGDLS and CDR2 YYNGEE. V was pared by 0 bases and J by 10 bases, with 19 bases between. The data derive from a study of blood T cell repertoires in COVID-19. Study-wide context: Collection of acute and convalescent COVID-19 samples took place in the United States, Italy and Spain. In each case, the material was cDNA or gDNA derived from T cells, B-cell-depleted T cells, or PBMCs.

Per the original methods: For nucleated cells, counts were estimated from reference gene primer amplification. Measured with immunoSEQ multiplex PCR; TCRdb has only the in-frame clones, and not every one. V and J calls and clone size come straight from that table; D and trimming were deduced from the DNA. The sample shows 250,000 to 300,000 clones, under 90% of them seen only once. Source material: peripheral blood. The sequence came from a woman aged 60-70 years with active or convalescent COVID-19. The rearrangement uses TRBV9 and TRBJ1-2, with D possibly matching TRBD1 (6 bases). As DNA, the CDR3 is TGTGCCAGCAGCGTAGAGGGGGAGGGCCTCTCCGTCTACACCTTC. Protein: CASSVEGEGLSVYTF.